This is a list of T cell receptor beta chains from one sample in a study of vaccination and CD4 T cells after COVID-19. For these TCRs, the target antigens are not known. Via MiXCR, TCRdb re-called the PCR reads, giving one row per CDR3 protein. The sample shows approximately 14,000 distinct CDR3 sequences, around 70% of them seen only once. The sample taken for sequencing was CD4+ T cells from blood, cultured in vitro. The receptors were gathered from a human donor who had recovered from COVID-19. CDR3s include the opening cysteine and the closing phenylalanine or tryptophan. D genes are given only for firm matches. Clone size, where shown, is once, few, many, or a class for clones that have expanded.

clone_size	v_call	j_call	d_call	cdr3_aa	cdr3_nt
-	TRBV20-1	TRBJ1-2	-	CSAGRGGYGYTF	TGCAGTGCGGGAAGGGGTGGCTATGGCTACACCTTC
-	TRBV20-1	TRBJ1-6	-	CSARDRSGPLHF	TGCAGTGCTAGAGATCGGTCAGGCCCCCTCCACTTT
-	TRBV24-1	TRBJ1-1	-	CATSPRGTPNTEAFF	TGTGCCACCAGTCCCCGGGGGACCCCGAACACTGAAGCTTTCTTT
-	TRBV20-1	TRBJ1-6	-	CSARERGRDNSPLHF	TGCAGTGCTAGAGAGAGGGGCCGAGATAATTCACCCCTCCACTTT
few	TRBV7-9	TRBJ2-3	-	CASSLVTVLPTDTQYF	TGTGCCAGCAGCTTAGTTACAGTTTTACCCACAGATACGCAGTATTTT
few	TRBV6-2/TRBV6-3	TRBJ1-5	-	CASQRAVHQPQHF	TGTGCCAGCCAGAGGGCAGTTCATCAGCCCCAGCATTTT
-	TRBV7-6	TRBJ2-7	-	CASSLGLAYEQYF	TGTGCCAGCAGCTTAGGCCTCGCCTACGAGCAGTACTTC
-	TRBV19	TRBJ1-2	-	CASSKERQIANYGYTF	TGTGCCAGTAGTAAAGAAAGACAGATAGCTAACTATGGCTACACCTTC
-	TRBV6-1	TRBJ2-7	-	CASSETSASSYEQYF	TGTGCCAGCAGTGAGACCAGCGCGAGCTCCTACGAGCAGTACTTC
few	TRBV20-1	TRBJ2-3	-	CSAQLGDTQYF	TGCAGTGCTCAACTCGGAGATACGCAGTATTTT
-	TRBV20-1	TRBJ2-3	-	CSAGQSSTDTQYF	TGCAGTGCCGGCCAGTCTAGCACAGATACGCAGTATTTT
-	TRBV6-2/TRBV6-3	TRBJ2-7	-	CASSYSGDPYEQYF	TGTGCCAGCAGTTACTCAGGGGACCCTTACGAGCAGTACTTC
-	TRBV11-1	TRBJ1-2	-	CASSLGPNYGYTF	TGTGCCAGCAGCTTAGGGCCCAACTATGGCTACACCTTC
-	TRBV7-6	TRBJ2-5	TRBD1	CASSPGQGAGKTQYF	TGTGCCAGCAGCCCGGGACAGGGGGCTGGGAAGACCCAGTACTTC
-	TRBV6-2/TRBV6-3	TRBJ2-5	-	CASTRFGRSTQETQYF	TGTGCCAGCACCCGGTTTGGGAGATCTACCCAAGAGACCCAGTACTTC
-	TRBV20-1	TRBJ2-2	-	CSARRSTNTGELFF	TGCAGTGCTAGGCGCAGCACGAACACCGGGGAGCTGTTTTTT
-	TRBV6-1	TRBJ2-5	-	CASRRVTGEGETQYF	TGTGCCAGCAGACGAGTGACGGGGGAAGGAGAGACCCAGTACTTC
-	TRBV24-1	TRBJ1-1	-	CATSDLQIGALAAAAFF	TGTGCCACCAGTGATTTGCAAATCGGGGCATTGGCGGCAGCGGCTTTCTTT
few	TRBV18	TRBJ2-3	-	CASSPSTDTQYF	TGTGCCAGCTCACCAAGCACAGATACGCAGTATTTT
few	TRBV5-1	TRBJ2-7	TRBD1	CASTQDRGPYEQYF	TGCGCCAGCACTCAGGACAGGGGGCCCTACGAGCAGTACTTC
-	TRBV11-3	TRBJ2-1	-	CASSSRRAGAHEQFF	TGTGCCAGCAGCTCCCGTAGGGCTGGGGCCCATGAGCAGTTCTTC
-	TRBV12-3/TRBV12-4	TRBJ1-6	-	CASRADNSPLHF	TGTGCCAGCCGGGCCGATAATTCACCCCTCCACTTT
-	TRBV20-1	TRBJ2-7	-	CSASGPYEQYF	TGCAGTGCTAGCGGGCCCTACGAGCAGTACTTC
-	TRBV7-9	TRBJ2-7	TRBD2	CASSPGLPTYEQYF	TGTGCCAGCAGCCCGGGACTACCCACCTACGAGCAGTACTTC
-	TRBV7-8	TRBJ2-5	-	CASSSRLGVETQYF	TGTGCCAGCAGCTCTAGACTAGGGGTAGAGACCCAGTACTTC
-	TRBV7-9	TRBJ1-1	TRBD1	CASSQQGARTEAFF	TGTGCCAGCAGCCAACAGGGGGCAAGAACTGAAGCTTTCTTT
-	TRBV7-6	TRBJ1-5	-	CASSTELQGRSNQPQHF	TGTGCCAGCAGCACAGAGCTACAGGGTCGCAGCAATCAGCCCCAGCATTTT